These T cell receptor beta chains were read from a single sample in a study of blood T cell repertoires in COVID-19. Measured with immunoSEQ multiplex PCR; TCRdb has only the in-frame clones, and not every one. This sample has roughly 250,000 clones; roughly 85% occur once, and the top ten carry over 0.95%. Sequenced: peripheral blood. Receptor source: a man aged 35 to 55 with acute or convalescent COVID-19. CDR3s include the opening cysteine and the closing phenylalanine or tryptophan. The D gene is left open where the match is weak. Rows give clone size only sometimes, using once, few, many, or a class for an expanded clone.

V gene	J gene	clone size	D gene	CDR3 DNA	CDR3 protein
TRBV5-8	TRBJ1-2	.	.	TGTGCCAGCAGCCCGGGGGGAAGCTATGGCTACACCTTC	CASSPGGSYGYTF
TRBV6-5	TRBJ2-1	once	.	TGTGCCAGCGAACGGGACATATACAATGAGCAGTTCTTC	CASERDIYNEQFF
TRBV4-2	TRBJ1-1	.	.	TGTGCCAGCAGCCAAGTGACAGGGAACACTGAAGCTTTCTTT	CASSQVTGNTEAFF
TRBV9	TRBJ2-3	.	.	TGTGCCAGCAGCGATCAGCGGGGCACAGATACGCAGTATTTT	CASSDQRGTDTQYF
TRBV5-1	TRBJ1-6	.	TRBD1	TGCGCCAGCAGCAGGACAGGGAAAAATTCACCCCTCCACTTT	CASSRTGKNSPLHF
TRBV10-1	TRBJ1-6	.	.	TGCGCCAGCCCAGGGGTGGGGAACGCCTATAATTCACCCCTCCACTTT	CASPGVGNAYNSPLHF
TRBV30	TRBJ1-2	.	.	TGTGCCTGGAGTGTTCTAGGACAGATTGGCTACACCTTC	CAWSVLGQIGYTF
TRBV9	TRBJ2-3	.	.	TGTGCCAGCAGCGTCGAGGGTTTAGATACGCAGTATTTT	CASSVEGLDTQYF
TRBV11-2	TRBJ2-7	.	TRBD2	TGTGCCAGCAGCTTAGGGGGGGGTACCACCTACGAGCAGTACTTC	CASSLGGGTTYEQYF
TRBV20-1	TRBJ1-3	.	TRBD1	TGCAGTGCTAGTAGGACAGGGAGTTTTGGAAACACCATATATTTT	CSASRTGSFGNTIYF
TRBV6-1	TRBJ1-6	few	.	TGTGCCAGCAGTGAAGACGGTCTCTCCTATAATTCACCCCTCCACTTT	CASSEDGLSYNSPLHF
TRBV2	TRBJ2-7	.	.	TGTGCCAGCAATCCGGAGGGCTTCTCCTACGAGCAGTACTTC	CASNPEGFSYEQYF
TRBV9	TRBJ1-1	.	.	TGTGCCAGCAGCGTAGTAGGCCAGGGCTGGACTGAAGCTTTCTTT	CASSVVGQGWTEAFF
TRBV30	TRBJ2-1	few	TRBD2	TGTGCCTGGGCTAGCGGGTTGAGCTCCTACAATGAGCAGTTCTTC	CAWASGLSSYNEQFF
TRBV21-1	TRBJ1-3	.	.	TGTGCCAGCAGCAACGAAACTGACTACACCATATATTTT	CASSNETDYTIYF
TRBV7-9	TRBJ1-1	.	.	TGTGCCAGCAGCGAGGGACACAAGAACACTGAAGCTTTCTTT	CASSEGHKNTEAFF
TRBV7-6	TRBJ2-1	.	.	TGTGCCAGCAGCTCCCCCGGGCAGGGCCCCTACAATGAGCAGTTCTTC	CASSSPGQGPYNEQFF
TRBV27	TRBJ2-2	.	.	TGTGCCAGCAGGTGGAGTAGTCCTTCAGGGGAGCTGTTTTTT	CASRWSSPSGELFF
TRBV30	TRBJ2-1	.	.	TGTGCCTGGAGTGCCGGTAATGAGCAGTTCTTC	CAWSAGNEQFF
TRBV24-1	TRBJ2-7	.	TRBD1	TGTGCCACCACTTTCTTAACAGGGGGCCATCTCGAGCAGTACTTC	CATTFLTGGHLEQYF
TRBV5-6	TRBJ1-3	.	TRBD1	TGTGCCAGCAGCTTGTTGGGACAGAACTCTGGAAACACCATATATTTT	CASSLLGQNSGNTIYF
TRBV19	TRBJ1-1	.	.	TGTGCCAGTAGTAAATTATGGACATCTTCCGGCTTCGGGGCTTTCTTT	CASSKLWTSSGFGAFF
TRBV7-9	TRBJ1-1	.	.	TGTGCCAGCAGCCCGGGACTTTTGAACACTGAAGCTTTCTTT	CASSPGLLNTEAFF
TRBV2	TRBJ2-5	.	TRBD2	TGTGCCAGCAGTGGTGGACTAGGTGCCGAGACCCAGTACTTC	CASSGGLGAETQYF
TRBV5-6	TRBJ2-7	.	.	TGTGCCAGCACCAAAGCTGGGGGCCGTTTCTCCGAGCAGTACTTC	CASTKAGGRFSEQYF
TRBV2	TRBJ1-3	.	TRBD1	TGTGCCAGCAGTGATTTAGAAGGGACAGGGGGAAACACCATATATTTT	CASSDLEGTGGNTIYF
TRBV30	TRBJ2-3	.	.	TGTGCCTGGAGGTCGAGTCCTAGCACAGATACGCAGTATTTT	CAWRSSPSTDTQYF
TRBV27	TRBJ1-2	.	TRBD1	TGTGCCAGCAGTCCCGGACAGGGGGTGTATGGCTACACCTTC	CASSPGQGVYGYTF
TRBV5-4	TRBJ1-6	.	.	TGTGCCAGCAGCTTGGGAGGGTTAAGCAATTCACCCCTCCACTTT	CASSLGGLSNSPLHF
TRBV6-5	TRBJ1-1	.	.	TGTGCCACTGCATTTGAGGGGAGGGAAGCTTTCTTT	CATAFEGREAFF
TRBV24-1	TRBJ2-7	.	.	TGTGCCACCAGTGACCCTGACACCTCCTACGAGCAGTACTTC	CATSDPDTSYEQYF
TRBV19	TRBJ1-6	few	.	TGTGCCAGTACGGGCAGGGAAAATTATAATTCACCCCTCCACTTT	CASTGRENYNSPLHF
TRBV7-2	TRBJ2-7	.	TRBD2	TGTGCCAGCAGCTCTACCGGGACTAGCGGGACCAAGCAGTACTTC	CASSSTGTSGTKQYF
TRBV12-3/TRBV12-4	TRBJ1-2	.	.	TGTGCCAGCAGCCAGGGGACAACGGCTGGCTACACCTTC	CASSQGTTAGYTF
TRBV30	TRBJ1-2	once	TRBD1	TGTGCCTGGGAGGGACAGAACTATGGCTACACCTTC	CAWEGQNYGYTF
TRBV3-1/TRBV3-2	TRBJ2-5	.	.	TGTGCCAGCAGCCAAGTTATAGAGACCCAGTACTTC	CASSQVIETQYF
TRBV19	TRBJ2-3	few	TRBD1	TGTGCCAGTAGTATTCTAGTGGCAGGGGGATCGTCAAACACAGATACGCAGTATTTT	CASSILVAGGSSNTDTQYF
TRBV7-8	TRBJ1-6	.	TRBD1	TGTGCCAGCAGAAATCAGGGGGACTCATATTCACCCCTCCACTTT	CASRNQGDSYSPLHF
TRBV6-5	TRBJ1-1	.	TRBD1	TGTGCCAGCAGACCCCGGACAGGGGGCTTCGCTTTCTTT	CASRPRTGGFAFF
TRBV5-6	TRBJ1-1	.	TRBD1	TGTGCCAGCAGCGTGACAGGGGCTTCTGAAGCTTTCTTT	CASSVTGASEAFF
TRBV4-1	TRBJ1-3	.	TRBD1	TGCGCCAGCAGCCAAGTAGCCGGGACAGTGGGAAACACCATATATTTT	CASSQVAGTVGNTIYF
TRBV6-9	TRBJ1-3	.	.	TGTGCCAGCCCTGTGATGAGCTCTGGAAACACCATATATTTT	CASPVMSSGNTIYF
TRBV11-2	TRBJ2-7	.	.	TGTGCCAGCAGCTCGGACAGCCCATCCTACGAGCAGTACTTC	CASSSDSPSYEQYF
TRBV9	TRBJ2-5	.	.	TGTGCCAGCAGCGTAGGATCGGGGGGCCGGGAGACCCAGTACTTC	CASSVGSGGRETQYF
TRBV7-3	TRBJ1-2	.	TRBD1	TGTGCCAGCAGCCCCGGGACAGGGGCATCCTATGGCTACACCTTC	CASSPGTGASYGYTF
TRBV5-1	TRBJ2-5	.	.	TGCGCCAGCAGCTTGGAGGTCGGGGGGACCCAGTACTTC	CASSLEVGGTQYF